These T cell receptor beta chains were read from a single sample in a study of Graves' ophthalmopathy and Graves' hyperthyroidism. Each CDR3 protein is one row after TCRdb ran MiXCR on the multiplex PCR reads. The sample lists hundreds of thousands of distinct CDR3 sequences, around a fifth occurring once. Sequencing was done on a sample of peripheral blood. All receptors derive from a young woman with stable Graves' hyperthyroidism. Some clones in this sample may be carry-over from other donors' samples. CDR3s include the opening cysteine and the closing phenylalanine or tryptophan. The D gene is left open where the match is weak. A clone size is listed for some rows: how often the clone was seen (once, few, many), or a class if it is expanded.

size: many; J: TRBJ2-2; length: 11; V: TRBV19; D: NA; CDR3: CASLSAGELFF; DNA: TGTGCCAGCCTCTCAGCCGGGGAGCTGTTCTTT
size: many; J: TRBJ2-7; length: 13; V: TRBV30; D: NA; CDR3: CAWKGGAPYEQYF; DNA: TGTGCCTGGAAGGGGGGGGCGCCTTACGAGCAGTACTTC
size: many; J: TRBJ1-2; length: 15; V: TRBV28; D: NA; CDR3: CASSFSPNGDFGYTF; DNA: TGTGCCAGCAGTTTTAGTCCCAACGGAGACTTTGGCTACACCTTC
size: many; J: TRBJ1-1; length: 14; V: TRBV10-1; D: TRBD1; CDR3: CASSKDRGYTEAFF; DNA: TGCGCCAGCAGTAAGGACAGGGGTTACACTGAAGCTTTCTTT
size: NA; J: TRBJ2-7; length: 15; V: TRBV11-2; D: TRBD1; CDR3: CASSLVRGPYYEQYF; DNA: TGTGCCAGCAGCTTAGTTAGGGGGCCGTACTACGAGCAGTACTTC
size: NA; J: TRBJ1-1; length: 18; V: TRBV5-1; D: NA; CDR3: CASSLDVSDSVGNTEAFF; DNA: TGCGCCAGCAGCTTGGACGTTTCGGATTCAGTCGGGAACACTGAAGCTTTCTTT
size: many; J: TRBJ1-1; length: 14; V: TRBV9; D: NA; CDR3: CASSPLGQLTEAFF; DNA: TGTGCCAGCAGCCCGTTAGGGCAGCTAACTGAAGCTTTCTTT
size: many; J: TRBJ1-2; length: 16; V: TRBV13; D: TRBD1; CDR3: CASSPQYRGGGYGYTF; DNA: TGTGCCAGCAGCCCTCAATACAGGGGGGGAGGCTATGGCTACACCTTC
size: many; J: TRBJ1-5; length: 15; V: TRBV28; D: NA; CDR3: CASSPHGRINQPQHF; DNA: TGTGCCAGCAGCCCGCACGGACGGATCAATCAGCCCCAGCATTTT
size: many; J: TRBJ2-5; length: 16; V: TRBV15; D: TRBD1; CDR3: CATRNERQGARETQYF; DNA: TGTGCCACCAGGAACGAGAGACAGGGGGCAAGGGAGACCCAGTACTTC
size: many; J: TRBJ1-1; length: 14; V: TRBV9; D: NA; CDR3: CASASTWQGTEAFF; DNA: TGTGCCAGCGCCTCAACCTGGCAGGGTACTGAAGCTTTCTTT
size: many; J: TRBJ1-2; length: 11; V: TRBV29-1; D: NA; CDR3: CSVEHLYGYTF; DNA: TGCAGCGTCGAACATTTATATGGCTACACCTTC
size: NA; J: TRBJ1-6; length: 11; V: TRBV7-2; D: NA; CDR3: CASSMDYSLHF; DNA: TGTGCCAGCAGCATGGACTATTCCCTCCACTTT
size: NA; J: TRBJ1-1; length: 14; V: TRBV28; D: TRBD1; CDR3: CASSFRGGFAEAFF; DNA: TGTGCCAGCAGTTTCAGGGGGGGTTTCGCTGAAGCTTTCTTT
size: many; J: TRBJ1-3; length: 13; V: TRBV12-3/TRBV12-4; D: TRBD1; CDR3: CASSTGGGNTIYF; DNA: TGTGCCAGCAGCACAGGGGGCGGAAACACCATATATTTT
size: many; J: TRBJ1-1; length: 14; V: TRBV25-1; D: TRBD1; CDR3: CASSAGGLRAEAFF; DNA: TGTGCCAGCAGTGCAGGGGGCTTGAGGGCTGAAGCTTTCTTT
size: NA; J: TRBJ2-2; length: 12; V: TRBV29-1; D: NA; CDR3: CSGELNTGELFF; DNA: TGCAGCGGGGAATTAAACACCGGGGAGCTGTTTTTT
size: many; J: TRBJ1-1; length: 13; V: TRBV6-1; D: NA; CDR3: CASTQTLNTEAFF; DNA: TGTGCCAGCACCCAGACCCTGAACACTGAAGCTTTCTTT
size: once; J: TRBJ1-2; length: 13; V: TRBV6-5; D: NA; CDR3: CASSYSLLQGYTF; DNA: TGTGCCAGCAGTTACTCCCTTTTGCAAGGCTACACCTTC